This TCR beta chain was recorded in a study of T-cell reconstitution after alpha-beta-depleted transplantation in children. V gave up 5 bases and J gave up 5 bases, with 12 bases separating them. Looked up from germline, CDR1 is DFQATT and CDR2 is SNEGSKA (reference sequence). This CDR3 has 13 amino acids. TCRbeta library construction was performed incorporating unique molecular identifiers. TCRdb fed the PCR reads into MiXCR, producing one record per CDR3 protein. This table has around 680,000 distinct CDR3 sequences, roughly 17% appearing once. The chain joins TRBV20-1 to TRBJ1-4; D may be TRBD1 (5 bases). The specimen was PBMCs from the stem cell graft donor, collected from the stem cell graft. The clonotype was recovered from a human donor who donated a stem cell graft to a child with acute myeloid leukemia. The CDR3 DNA is TGCAGTGCTTTGGGGGTGGCGAATGAAAAACTGTTTTTT. It is translated as CSALGVANEKLFF.